This entry is about one T cell receptor beta chain. This sample is part of a study of siplizumab effects on memory and regulatory T cells. The assay was immunoSEQ multiplex PCR, and TCRdb's table has in-frame clones only and misses some. The data hold fewer than 80,000 clones, with approximately 93% observed a single time. Specimen: CD8+ T cells sorted from blood. The origin of this receptor is a human donor in good health.

CDR3 sequence (DNA): TGTGCCAGCAGCTTAGCAGTCAGCTCCTACAATGAGCAGTTCTTC. Encoded protein: CASSLAVSSYNEQFF. This chain connects TRBV7-9 to TRBJ2-1; the D is unclear. V dropped 0 bases and J dropped 0 bases, with 6 bases sitting between them. The CDR3 runs to 15 residues. Germline V gives CDR1 SEHNR, CDR2 FQNEAQ (reference sequence).